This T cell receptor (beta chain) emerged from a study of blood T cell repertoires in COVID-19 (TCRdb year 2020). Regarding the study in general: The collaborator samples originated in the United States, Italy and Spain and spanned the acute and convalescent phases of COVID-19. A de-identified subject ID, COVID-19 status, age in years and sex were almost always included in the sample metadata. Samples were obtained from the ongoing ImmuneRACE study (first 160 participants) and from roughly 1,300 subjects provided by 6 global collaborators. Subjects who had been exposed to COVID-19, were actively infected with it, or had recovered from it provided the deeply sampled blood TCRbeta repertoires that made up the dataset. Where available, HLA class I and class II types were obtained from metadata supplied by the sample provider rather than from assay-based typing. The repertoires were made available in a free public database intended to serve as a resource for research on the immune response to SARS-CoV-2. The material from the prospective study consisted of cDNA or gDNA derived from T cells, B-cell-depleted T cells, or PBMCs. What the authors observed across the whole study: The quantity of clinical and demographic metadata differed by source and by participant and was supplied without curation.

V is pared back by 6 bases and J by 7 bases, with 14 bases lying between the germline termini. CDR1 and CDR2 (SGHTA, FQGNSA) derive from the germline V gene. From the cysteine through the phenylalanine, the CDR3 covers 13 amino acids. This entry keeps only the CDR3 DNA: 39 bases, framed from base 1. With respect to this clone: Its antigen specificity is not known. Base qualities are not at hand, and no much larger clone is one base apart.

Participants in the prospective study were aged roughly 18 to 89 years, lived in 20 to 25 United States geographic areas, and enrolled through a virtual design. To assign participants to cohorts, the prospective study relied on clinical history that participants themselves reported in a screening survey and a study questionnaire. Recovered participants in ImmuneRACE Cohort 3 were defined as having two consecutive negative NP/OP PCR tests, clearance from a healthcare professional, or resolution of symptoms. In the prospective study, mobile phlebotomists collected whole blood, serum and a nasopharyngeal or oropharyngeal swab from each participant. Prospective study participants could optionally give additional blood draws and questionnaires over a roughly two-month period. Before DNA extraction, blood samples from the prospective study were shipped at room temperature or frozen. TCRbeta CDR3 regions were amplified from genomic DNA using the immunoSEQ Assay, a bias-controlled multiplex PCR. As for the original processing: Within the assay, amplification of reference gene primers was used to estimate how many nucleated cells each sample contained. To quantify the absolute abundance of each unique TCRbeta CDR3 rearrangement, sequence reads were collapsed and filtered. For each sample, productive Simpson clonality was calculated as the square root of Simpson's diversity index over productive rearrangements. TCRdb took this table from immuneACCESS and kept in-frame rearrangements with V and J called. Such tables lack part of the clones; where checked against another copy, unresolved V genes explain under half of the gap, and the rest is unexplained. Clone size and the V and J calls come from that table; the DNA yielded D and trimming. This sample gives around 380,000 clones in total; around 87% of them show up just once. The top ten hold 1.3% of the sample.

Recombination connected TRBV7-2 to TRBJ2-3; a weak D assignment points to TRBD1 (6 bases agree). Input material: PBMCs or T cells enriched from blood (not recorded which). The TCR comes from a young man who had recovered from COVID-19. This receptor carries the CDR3 CASSSVGANTQYF. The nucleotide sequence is TGTGCCAGCAGTTCCGTGGGGGCAAATACGCAGTATTTT.